The 31 T cell receptor beta chains presented below share a single source sample, sequenced in a study of vaccination and CD4 T cells after COVID-19. For these receptors, no antigen is known. Treatment noted: approximately 9-day PBMC culture with coronavirus spike peptide pools or control peptides (ViraFEST assay). Sequenced with the Oncomine TCR Beta short-read assay was DNA taken from cultured CD4+ T cells. Each CDR3 protein is one row after TCRdb ran MiXCR on the PCR reads. The sample holds around 17,000 distinct CDR3 sequences, about a third seen once. The specimen sequenced was cultured CD4+ T cells from blood. The source is a human donor with COVID-19.

This chain uses TRBV5-1 with TRBJ1-2; the match to TRBD1 covers 7 bases. From germline, CDR1 is SGHRS and CDR2 YFSETQ. This CDR3 spans 13 amino acids. Trimming at V came to 1 base and at J to 6 bases, leaving 3 bases not matched to a gene. The CDR3 DNA reads as TGCGCCAGCAGCTTGCAGGGGGAGGATGGCTACACCTTC. Encoded protein: CASSLQGEDGYTF.

The rearrangement uses TRBV7-2 and TRBJ1-4; the D gene is possibly TRBD1 (5 bases). Germline V gene data show CDR1 as SGHTA and CDR2 as FQGNSA. This CDR3 is 15 amino acids long. Trimming removed 1 base from V and 7 bases from J, with 13 bases in between. The CDR3: CASSLGPQGGEKLFF. CDR3 nucleotides: TGTGCCAGCAGCTTAGGTCCCCAGGGTGGTGAAAAACTGTTTTTT.

The CDR3 reads CASSFTLAGAGNTIYF. CDR3 nucleotide sequence: TGCGCCAGCAGCTTTACCTTGGCAGGGGCTGGAAACACCATATATTTT. This chain connects TRBV5-1 to TRBJ1-3; D might be TRBD1 (6 bases). The CDR3 sequence is 16 residues long. Germline V gene data show CDR1 as SGHRS and CDR2 as YFSETQ. Trimming left V 2 bases short and J 2 bases short, with 14 bases between.

DNA for the CDR3: TGTGCCAGCAGTTTAGTGGGACGAACCGGGGAGCTGTTTTTT. Translating it yields CASSLVGRTGELFF. The V call is TRBV12-3 or TRBV12-4, the J call TRBJ2-2; D possibly matches TRBD1 or TRBD2 (5 bases each). CDR3 length equals 14 residues. Trimming took 1 base from V and 5 from J, leaving 8 bases between them.

The chain is built from TRBV5-1 and TRBJ1-4; TRBD1 aligns across 9 bases. Germline V gives CDR1 SGHRS, CDR2 YFSETQ. V lost 7 bases and J lost 3; bases outside the gene matches: 4. The CDR3 extends over 14 amino acids. CDR3 nucleotides: TGCGCCAGCTCGGACAGGGGTGCTAATGAAAAACTGTTTTTT. It translates to CASSDRGANEKLFF.

This clonotype was observed a single time. The rearrangement joins TRBV20-1 to TRBJ2-7; D ambiguous. Germline lookup yields CDR1 DFQATT and CDR2 SNEGSKA (reference sequence). This CDR3 contains 15 residues. The V and J ends lost 1 base and 2 bases respectively, with 15 bases between them. As DNA, the CDR3 is TGCAGTGCTAGAGTAGGGTCTTTTACTACCTACGAGCAGTACTTC. It is translated as CSARVGSFTTYEQYF.

Only a few counts were recorded for this clonotype. The V gene is TRBV7-2, the J gene TRBJ2-1; 8 bases map to TRBD2. The J call is in doubt because the DNA end fits TRBJ2-7 better. The CDR3 is made up of 15 amino acids. Germline V lookup: CDR1 SGHTA, CDR2 FQGNSA. The CDR3 DNA sequence: TGTGCCAGCAGGCCGCCTACCAGCGGGGGCCACGAGCAGTACTTC. Translation gives CASRPPTSGGHEQYF.

This clonotype came up a few times. This chain joins TRBV12-5 and TRBJ1-2; possibly TRBD1 for D (5 bases). There are 15 residues in the CDR3. V was trimmed by 5 bases and J by 8 bases, leaving 21 bases between them. The germline V gene encodes CDR1 LGHNT and CDR2 FRNRAP. This CDR3 is CASGQRPGRGLGYTF. The CDR3 nucleotides read TGTGCTAGTGGTCAACGCCCGGGACGGGGACTAGGCTACACCTTC.

The chain combines TRBV19 with TRBJ1-1, with D hard to call. This CDR3 comprises 12 residues. V shed 4 bases and J shed 6 bases, with 9 bases lying between them. CDR1 and CDR2 from the germline V gene are LNHDA and SQIVND (reference sequence). The CDR3 protein is CASSSLVSEAFF. CDR3 DNA sequence: TGTGCCAGTAGTAGTCTTGTTTCTGAAGCTTTCTTT.

The rearrangement joins TRBV6-4 to TRBJ1-2, with 7 positions matching TRBD1. The CDR3 sequence is 15 residues long. V shed 0 bases and J 7 bases; nucleotides not matched to a gene: 8. CDR1 and CDR2 from the germline V gene are MRHNA and SNTAGT. CDR3 in amino acids: CASSDSVRGAGGYTF. DNA of the CDR3: TGTGCCAGCAGTGACTCGGTCAGGGGGGCCGGTGGCTACACCTTC.

In this sample, this clonotype turned up a few times. The V gene is TRBV6-5, the J gene TRBJ1-2, with D maybe TRBD1 (5 bases). Per the germline V gene, CDR1 is MNHEY and CDR2 is SVGAGI. This CDR3 region has 12 residues. V lost 4 bases and J 10 bases, leaving 13 bases between the germline ends. The CDR3 bases are TGTGCCAGCAGTTTGGCAGGGAATATCTACACCTTC. Encoded protein: CASSLAGNIYTF.

The rearrangement joins TRBV4-3 to TRBJ2-2; 10 bases agree with TRBD2. CDR1 is LGHNA and CDR2 is YSLEER in the germline V gene. V shed 5 bases, J shed 2 bases, and the junction held 5 bases outside the gene matches. This CDR3 is 16 amino acids long. The CDR3 is CASSMTSGRNTGELFF. The CDR3 DNA follows: TGCGCCAGCAGCATGACTAGCGGGCGCAACACCGGGGAGCTGTTTTTT.

The rearrangement uses TRBV5-4 and TRBJ2-2, with 8 bases fitting TRBD1. V gave up 4 bases and J gave up 6 bases; unmatched junction bases: 8. The CDR3 sequence is 15 residues long. Germline CDR1 and CDR2: SGHNT and YYREEE (reference sequence). The CDR3 DNA is TGTGCCAGCAGCGCCCTGGACAGGGCGGCCGGGGAGCTGTTTTTT. It translates to CASSALDRAAGELFF. The variable domain in full, with the rest retrieved from reference TRBV5-4 and TRBJ2-2, is ETGVTQSPTHLIKTRGQQVTLRCSSQSGHNTVSWYQQALGQGPQFIFQYYREEENGRGNFPPRFSGLQFPNYSSELNVNALELDDSALYLCASSALDRAAGELFFGEGSRLTVL.

This sequence joins TRBV6-1 and TRBJ2-7, with D maybe TRBD1 (6 bases). The CDR3 consists of 12 residues. Deletions cut 8 bases from V and 2 bases from J, with 10 bases between. Germline CDR1 MNHNS, CDR2 SASEGT. The CDR3 DNA reads TGTGCCAGCTACAGGGCCACCTACGAGCAGTACTTC. Translated, it gives CASYRATYEQYF.

The chain has TRBV2 and TRBJ1-4, with D maybe TRBD1 (6 bases). The CDR3 runs to 13 residues. The germline V gene encodes CDR1 SNHLY and CDR2 FYNNEI. V was trimmed by 7 bases and J by 5 bases, leaving 11 bases between them. The CDR3 nucleotides read TGTGCCAGCATGTGGACAGAGAATGAAAAACTGTTTTTT. Translating gives CASMWTENEKLFF.

The table lists this clonotype with a count of one. This chain uses TRBV2 with TRBJ1-1, with TRBD1 identical over 8 bases. Germline trimming cut 4 bases from V and 1 base from J; bases unmatched to any gene: 5. There are 15 residues in the CDR3. Germline V CDR1 and CDR2: SNHLY, FYNNEI. The CDR3 loop reads CASSGQGWGNTEAFF. The CDR3 DNA sequence: TGTGCCAGCAGTGGACAGGGGTGGGGGAACACTGAAGCTTTCTTT.

This clonotype occurred a few times. The genes are TRBV27 and TRBJ1-5; TRBD1 matches at 10 bases. The CDR3 has 15 amino acids. Losses at the gene ends were 6 bases for V and 6 bases for J; bases not matched to a gene: 8. The germline CDR1 and CDR2 sequences are MNHEY and SMNVEV (reference sequence). CDR3 amino acids: CASRLGQGSGQPQHF. CDR3 bases: TGTGCCAGCAGGCTGGGACAGGGGAGCGGTCAGCCCCAGCATTTT.

This clonotype occurred a few times. V usage is TRBV7-3 and J usage is TRBJ2-1; TRBD2 matches at 7 bases. The CDR3 runs to 15 residues. Germline lookup yields CDR1 SGHTA and CDR2 FQGTGA. V lost 2 bases and J lost 7; bases outside the gene matches: 8. The CDR3 bases are TGTGCCAGCAGCTTATGGCGGGGAGGGATGAATGAGCAGTTCTTC. This encodes CASSLWRGGMNEQFF.

The chain has TRBV6-1 and TRBJ2-3, with D possibly matching TRBD2 (5 bases). The CDR3 has 13 residues. The germline gives CDR1 MNHNS, CDR2 SASEGT. Between the trimmed V and J ends, which lost 4 bases and 4 bases, there was a span of 9 bases. Here the CDR3 reads CASSAAGADTQYF. CDR3 coding DNA: TGTGCCAGCAGTGCGGCGGGTGCAGATACGCAGTATTTT.

The rearrangement joins TRBV30 to TRBJ2-4, with D possibly matching TRBD1 (6 bases). The CDR3 loop spans 12 amino acids. The V gene's germline CDR1 is GTSNPN and CDR2 SVGIG (reference sequence). V was shortened by 8 bases and J by 10 bases, with 18 bases between the two germline ends. The CDR3 DNA is TGTGCCACCTCCCTGGACAGATCAATTCAGTACTTC. It codes for CATSLDRSIQYF.

The chain couples TRBV4-3 to TRBJ1-1; 7 nucleotides agree with TRBD1. The junction had 8 bases not matched to a gene; V was cut back by 3 bases and J by 7 bases. The CDR3 is made up of 14 amino acids. Per the germline V gene, CDR1 is LGHNA and CDR2 is YSLEER. This chain's CDR3 is CASSQYRGGGEAFF. CDR3 sequence (DNA): TGCGCCAGCAGCCAGTACAGGGGAGGGGGTGAAGCTTTCTTT.

The rearrangement uses TRBV6-1 and TRBJ2-7; 7 nucleotides match TRBD1. Trimming at V came to 8 bases and at J to 7 bases, leaving 8 bases not matched to a gene. There are 12 residues in the CDR3. Per the germline V gene, CDR1 is MNHNS and CDR2 is SASEGT. CDR3 nucleotides: TGTGCCAGCGGACAGGTCGAAGGGGAGCAGTACTTC. Protein product: CASGQVEGEQYF.

In this sample, this clonotype turned up a few times. The chain combines TRBV4-2 with TRBJ2-7, with 11 bases lining up with TRBD2. The CDR3 is 16 amino acids. V lost 0 bases and J lost 3; bases outside the gene matches: 4. CDR1 is LGHNA and CDR2 is YNFKEQ in the germline V gene. CDR3 sequence reads: CASSQDTSGGSYEQYF. The CDR3 DNA follows: TGTGCCAGCAGCCAAGATACTAGCGGGGGAAGCTACGAGCAGTACTTC.

The chain joins TRBV14 to TRBJ2-3; 9 bases agree with TRBD1. Trimming removed 4 bases from V and 7 bases from J; junction bases left unmatched: 12. The CDR3 spans 16 residues. The germline CDR1 and CDR2 sequences are SGHDN and FVKESK. CDR3 bases: TGTGCCAGCAGCCTAACTCCGGGACAGGGCCTTAATACGCAGTATTTT. This codes for CASSLTPGQGLNTQYF.

This clonotype was counted a few times. Relative to the germline gene, one junction end is altered; a read error may explain this. The CDR3 sequence: CASSLGDRLLETQYF. CDR3 DNA: TGTGCTAGCAGCTTAGGGGACAGGCTTCTGGAGACCCAGTACTTC. V and J are TRBV7-7 and TRBJ2-5, with TRBD1 matching 8 bases. The length of the CDR3 is 15 residues. Looked up from germline, CDR1 is SSHAT and CDR2 is FNYEAQ (reference sequence). The complete variable domain, with remaining parts taken from reference TRBV7-7 and TRBJ2-5, reads GAGVSQSPRYKVTKRGQDVTLRCDPISSHATLYWYQQALGQGPEFLTYFNYEAQPDKSGLPSDRFSAERPEGSISTLTIQRTEQRDSAMYRCASSLGDRLLETQYFGPGTRLLVL.

This chain's CDR3 is CATSDLLAGGPPDTQYF. The CDR3 coding sequence is TGTGCCACCAGTGATTTGTTAGCGGGGGGCCCGCCGGATACGCAGTATTTT. The chain links TRBV24-1 to TRBJ2-3, with 10 bases that match TRBD2. The CDR3 contains 17 residues. In germline, CDR1 is KGHDR, CDR2 SFDVKD. V lost 0 bases and J lost 6; bases outside the gene matches: 8.

Remarks on this clonotype: One junction end disagrees with the germline gene, perhaps due to a read error. The chain employs TRBV7-6 and TRBJ2-1, with 11 bases aligning to TRBD2. The CDR3 contains 16 residues. Germline loops: CDR1 SGHVS, CDR2 FNYEAQ. The CDR3 region has the DNA TGTGCCAGCAGCGACGAACCTAGCGGGGGGTACAATGAGCGGTTCTTC. Encoded protein: CASSDEPSGGYNERFF.

This clonotype was counted a single time. The rearrangement links TRBV12-5 to TRBJ2-2; D may match TRBD1 or TRBD2 (5 bases each). There are 14 residues in the CDR3. The V and J ends lost 0 bases and 6 bases respectively, with 8 bases between them. Germline values: CDR1 LGHNT, CDR2 FRNRAP. The CDR3 sequence: CASGLVRGAGELFF. CDR3 nucleotide sequence: TGTGCTAGTGGTTTGGTACGAGGGGCCGGGGAGCTGTTTTTT. Variable domain in full (rest from reference TRBV12-5 and TRBJ2-2): DARVTQTPRHKVTEMGQEVTMRCQPILGHNTVFWYRQTMMQGLELLAYFRNRAPLDDSGMPKDRFSAEMPDATLATLKIQPSEPRDSAVYFCASGLVRGAGELFFGEGSRLTVL.

This clonotype was recorded a few times. This chain links TRBV20-1 with TRBJ2-1, with 8 bases lining up with TRBD1. The CDR3 runs to 13 residues. V shed 2 bases and J 6 bases; nucleotides not matched to a gene: 3. Germline V lookup: CDR1 DFQATT, CDR2 SNEGSKA (reference sequence). In nucleotides, the CDR3 is TGCAGTGCTAGATGGACAGGGCCCAATGAGCAGTTCTTC. It yields the protein CSARWTGPNEQFF.

About this clonotype: Germline is not matched at one junction end, which may reflect a read error. The chain carries TRBV11-3 and TRBJ1-3, with D tentatively TRBD1 (5 bases). The CDR3 has 15 amino acids. The germline V gene encodes CDR1 SGHNT and CDR2 YENEEA. DNA of the CDR3: TGTGCCGGCAGCTTAGGCGCGGGGGACGGAAACACCATATATTTT. It codes for CAGSLGAGDGNTIYF.

The rearrangement uses TRBV7-2 and TRBJ2-5, with TRBD2 matching over 7 bases. The CDR3 has 16 residues. After removal of 5 bases from V and 5 bases from J, the junction contained 14 bases not matched to a gene. From germline, CDR1 is SGHTA and CDR2 FQGNSA. This CDR3 is CASSPPFSGARETQYF. The CDR3 DNA sequence: TGTGCCAGCAGCCCCCCTTTCAGCGGGGCGCGGGAGACCCAGTACTTC.